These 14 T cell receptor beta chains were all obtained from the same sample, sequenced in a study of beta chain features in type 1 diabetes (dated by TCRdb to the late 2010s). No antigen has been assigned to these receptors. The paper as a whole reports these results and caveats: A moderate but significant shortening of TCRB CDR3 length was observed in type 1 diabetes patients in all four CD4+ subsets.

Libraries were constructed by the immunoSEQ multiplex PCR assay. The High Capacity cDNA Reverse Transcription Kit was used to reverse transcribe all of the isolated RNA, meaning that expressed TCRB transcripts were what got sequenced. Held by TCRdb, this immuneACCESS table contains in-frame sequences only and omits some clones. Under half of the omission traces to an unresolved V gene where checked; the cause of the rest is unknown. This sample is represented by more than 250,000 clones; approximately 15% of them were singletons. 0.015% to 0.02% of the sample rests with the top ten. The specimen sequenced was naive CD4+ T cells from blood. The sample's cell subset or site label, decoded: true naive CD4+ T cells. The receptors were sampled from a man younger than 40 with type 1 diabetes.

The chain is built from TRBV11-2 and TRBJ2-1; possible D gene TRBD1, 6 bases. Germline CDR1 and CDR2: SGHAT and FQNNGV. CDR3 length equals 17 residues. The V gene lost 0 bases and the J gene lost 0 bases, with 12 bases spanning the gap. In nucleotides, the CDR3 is TGTGCCAGCAGCTTAGAACCCACAGGGAGCTCCTACAATGAGCAGTTCTTC. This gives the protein CASSLEPTGSSYNEQFF.

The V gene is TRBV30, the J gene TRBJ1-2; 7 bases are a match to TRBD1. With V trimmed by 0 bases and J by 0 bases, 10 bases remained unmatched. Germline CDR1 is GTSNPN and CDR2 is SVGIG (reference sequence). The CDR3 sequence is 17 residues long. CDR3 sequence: CAWSVRDREKTNYGYTF. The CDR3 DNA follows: TGTGCCTGGAGTGTACGGGACAGAGAAAAAACTAACTATGGCTACACCTTC.

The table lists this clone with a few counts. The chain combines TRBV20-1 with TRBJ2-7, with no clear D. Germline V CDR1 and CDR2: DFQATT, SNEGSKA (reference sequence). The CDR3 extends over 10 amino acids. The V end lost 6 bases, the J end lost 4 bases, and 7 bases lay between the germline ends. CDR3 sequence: CSANTYEQYF. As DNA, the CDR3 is TGCAGTGCGAACACGTACGAGCAGTACTTC.

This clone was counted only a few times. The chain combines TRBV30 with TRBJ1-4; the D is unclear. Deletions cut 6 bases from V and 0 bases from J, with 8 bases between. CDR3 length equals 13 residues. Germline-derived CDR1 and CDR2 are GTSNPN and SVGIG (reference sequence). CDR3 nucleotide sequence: TGTGCCTGTACGAACACAACTAATGAAAAACTGTTTTTT. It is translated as CACTNTTNEKLFF. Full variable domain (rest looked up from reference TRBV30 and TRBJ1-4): SQTIHQWPATLVQPVGSPLSLECTVEGTSNPNLYWYRQAAGRGLQLLFYSVGIGQISSEVPQNLSASRPQDRQFILSSKKLLLSDSGFYLCACTNTTNEKLFFGSGTQLSVL.

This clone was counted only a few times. CDR3 bases: TGTGCCAGCAGCTTAGGGGGGACTAGCACAGATACGCAGTATTTT. It specifies CASSLGGTSTDTQYF. This sequence joins TRBV7-3 and TRBJ2-3, with TRBD2 as a possible D gene (6 bases). CDR1 and CDR2 (germline): SGHTA, FQGTGA. The CDR3 spans 15 residues. V dropped 2 bases and J dropped 0 bases, with 9 bases sitting between them.

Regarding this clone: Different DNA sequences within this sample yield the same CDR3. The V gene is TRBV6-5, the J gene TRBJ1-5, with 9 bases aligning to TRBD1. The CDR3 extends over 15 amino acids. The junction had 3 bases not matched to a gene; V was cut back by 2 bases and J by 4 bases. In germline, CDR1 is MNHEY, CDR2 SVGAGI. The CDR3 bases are TGTGCCAGCAGTTACACAGGGACAGGGAATCAGCCCCAGCATTTT. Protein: CASSYTGTGNQPQHF.

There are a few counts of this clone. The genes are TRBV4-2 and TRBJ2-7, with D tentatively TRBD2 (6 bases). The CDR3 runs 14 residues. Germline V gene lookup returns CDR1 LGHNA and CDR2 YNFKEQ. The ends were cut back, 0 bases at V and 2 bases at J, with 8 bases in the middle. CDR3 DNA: TGTGCCAGCAGCCAAGAAAAGCGGGCCTACGAGCAGTACTTC. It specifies CASSQEKRAYEQYF.

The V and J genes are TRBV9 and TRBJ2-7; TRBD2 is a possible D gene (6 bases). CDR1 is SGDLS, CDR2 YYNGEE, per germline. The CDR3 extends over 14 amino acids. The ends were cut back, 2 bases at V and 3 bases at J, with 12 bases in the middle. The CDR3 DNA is TGTGCCAGCAGCGTTACTAGCAACAGCTACGAGCAGTACTTC. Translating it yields CASSVTSNSYEQYF.

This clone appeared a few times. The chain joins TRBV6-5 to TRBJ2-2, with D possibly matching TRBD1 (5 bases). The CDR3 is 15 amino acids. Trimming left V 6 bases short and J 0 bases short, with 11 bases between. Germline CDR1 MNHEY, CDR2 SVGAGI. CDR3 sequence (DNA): TGTGCCAGCAGCCAGGGAACAGCGAACACCGGGGAGCTGTTTTTT. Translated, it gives CASSQGTANTGELFF.

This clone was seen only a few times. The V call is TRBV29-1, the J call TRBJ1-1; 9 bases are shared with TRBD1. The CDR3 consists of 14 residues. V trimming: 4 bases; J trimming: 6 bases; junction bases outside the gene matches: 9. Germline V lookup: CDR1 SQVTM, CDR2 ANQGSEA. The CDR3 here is CSVGMGQGSAEAFF. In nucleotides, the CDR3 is TGCAGCGTTGGGATGGGACAGGGTTCTGCTGAAGCTTTCTTT.

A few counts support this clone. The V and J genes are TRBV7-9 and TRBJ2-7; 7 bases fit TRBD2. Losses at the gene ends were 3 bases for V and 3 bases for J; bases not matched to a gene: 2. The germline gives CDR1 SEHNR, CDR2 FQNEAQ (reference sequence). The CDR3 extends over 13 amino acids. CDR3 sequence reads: CASSFGGIYEQYF. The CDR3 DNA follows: TGTGCCAGCAGCTTCGGGGGGATCTACGAGCAGTACTTC. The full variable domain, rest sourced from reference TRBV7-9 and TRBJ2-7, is DTGVSQNPRHKITKRGQNVTFRCDPISEHNRLYWYRQTLGQGPEFLTYFQNEAQLEKSRLLSDRFSAERPKGSFSTLEIQRTEQGDSAMYLCASSFGGIYEQYFGPGTRLTVT.

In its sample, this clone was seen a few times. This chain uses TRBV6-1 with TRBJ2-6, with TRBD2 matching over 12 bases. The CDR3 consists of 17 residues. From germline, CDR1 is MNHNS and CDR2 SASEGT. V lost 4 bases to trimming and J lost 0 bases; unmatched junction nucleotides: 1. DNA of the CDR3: TGTGCCAGCAGTGGGGGACTAGCGGGCTCTGGGGCCAACGTCCTGACTTTC. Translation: CASSGGLAGSGANVLTF.

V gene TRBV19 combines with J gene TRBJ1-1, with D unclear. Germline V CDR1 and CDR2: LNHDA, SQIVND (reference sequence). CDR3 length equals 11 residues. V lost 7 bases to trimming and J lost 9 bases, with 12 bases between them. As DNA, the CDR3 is TGTGCCAGTATTGGTCCACAGCAAGCTTTCTTT. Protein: CASIGPQQAFF.

This CDR3 reads CASSQDPGQGHQPQHF. As DNA, the CDR3 is TGTGCCAGCAGCCAAGATCCGGGACAGGGTCATCAGCCCCAGCATTTT. The chain carries TRBV4-2 and TRBJ1-5, with TRBD1 matching 9 bases. J was trimmed by 5 bases and V by 0 bases; bases with no gene match: 5. Germline assignment: CDR1 LGHNA and CDR2 YNFKEQ. The CDR3 has 16 residues.